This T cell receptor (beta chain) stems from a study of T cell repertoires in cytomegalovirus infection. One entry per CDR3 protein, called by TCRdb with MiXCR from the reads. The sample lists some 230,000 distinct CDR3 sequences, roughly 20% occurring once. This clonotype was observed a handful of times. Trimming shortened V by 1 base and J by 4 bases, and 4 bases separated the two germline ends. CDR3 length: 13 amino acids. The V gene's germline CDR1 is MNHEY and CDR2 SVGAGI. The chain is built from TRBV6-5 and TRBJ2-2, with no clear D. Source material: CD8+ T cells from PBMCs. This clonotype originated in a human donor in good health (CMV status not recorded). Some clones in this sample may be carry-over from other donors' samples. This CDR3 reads CASSYYRTGELFF. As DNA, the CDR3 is TGTGCCAGCAGTTACTACCGCACCGGGGAGCTGTTTTTT.